This TCR beta chain was obtained from a study of TIL therapy for anti-PD-1-resistant metastatic lung cancer. Study-wide background: Patients had a median age of about 55 years (range 38-75).

Noted time point: pre-treatment sample, taken before nivolumab and TIL therapy. The V end was cut by 5 bases, the J end by 4 bases, with 9 bases between. The CDR3 totals 13 residues. The V gene's germline CDR1 is LNHNV and CDR2 YYDKDF (reference sequence). General study results and limits: Treatment-naive, never-smoker and oncogene-addicted patients were overrepresented in this highly selected cohort.

Sequencing used immunoSEQ v3. Survey-level samples got about 2 million read pairs; deep-level samples got about 4.5-6.5 million. The repertoire was sequenced with immunoSEQ multiplex PCR; TCRdb's copy has only in-frame clones and lacks some. The data show roughly 23,000 clones, with over 70% seen just once and approximately 2% held by the top ten. Concerning this clone: The antigen is unknown.

V and J are TRBV15 and TRBJ1-5; D may be TRBD1 (5 bases). The sequence was obtained from a person aged 25-85 years with non-small cell lung cancer. This specimen consisted of blood, obtained at baseline. In DNA form, the CDR3 reads TGTGCCACCAGCTGGGGCACGAATCAGCCCCAGCATTTT. This gives the protein CATSWGTNQPQHF.